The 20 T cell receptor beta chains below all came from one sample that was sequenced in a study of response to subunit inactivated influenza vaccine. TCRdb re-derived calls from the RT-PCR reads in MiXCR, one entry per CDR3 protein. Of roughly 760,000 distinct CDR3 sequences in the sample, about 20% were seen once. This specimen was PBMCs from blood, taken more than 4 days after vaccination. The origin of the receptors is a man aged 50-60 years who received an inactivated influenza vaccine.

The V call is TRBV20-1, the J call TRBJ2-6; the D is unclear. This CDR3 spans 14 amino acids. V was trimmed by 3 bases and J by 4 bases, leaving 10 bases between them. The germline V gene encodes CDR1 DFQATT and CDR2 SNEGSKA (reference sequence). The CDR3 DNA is TGCAGTGCTAGTTCGCAGTACGGGGCCAACGTCCTGACTTTC. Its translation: CSASSQYGANVLTF.

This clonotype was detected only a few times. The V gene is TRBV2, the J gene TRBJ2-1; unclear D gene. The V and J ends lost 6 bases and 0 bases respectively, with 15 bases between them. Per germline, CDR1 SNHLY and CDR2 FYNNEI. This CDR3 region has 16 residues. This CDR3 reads CASRGGRSHSYNEQFF. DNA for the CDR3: TGTGCCAGCAGGGGTGGGCGGTCTCACTCCTACAATGAGCAGTTCTTC.

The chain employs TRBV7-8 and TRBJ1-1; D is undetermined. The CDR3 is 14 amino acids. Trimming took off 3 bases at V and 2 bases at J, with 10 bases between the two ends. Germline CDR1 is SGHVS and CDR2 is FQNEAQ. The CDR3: CASSFSTVNTEAFF. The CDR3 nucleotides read TGTGCCAGCAGCTTTTCGACGGTAAACACTGAAGCTTTCTTT.

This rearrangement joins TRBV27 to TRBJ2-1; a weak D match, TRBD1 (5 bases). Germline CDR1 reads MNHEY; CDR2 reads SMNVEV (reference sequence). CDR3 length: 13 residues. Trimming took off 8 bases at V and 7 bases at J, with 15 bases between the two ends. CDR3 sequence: CASRRNQGNEQFF. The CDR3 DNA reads TGTGCCAGCCGCCGAAACCAGGGAAATGAGCAGTTCTTC.

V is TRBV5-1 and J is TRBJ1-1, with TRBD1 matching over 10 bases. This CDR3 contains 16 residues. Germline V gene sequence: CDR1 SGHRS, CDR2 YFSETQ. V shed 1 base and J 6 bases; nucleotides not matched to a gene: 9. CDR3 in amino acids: CASSLRGAGQGPEAFF. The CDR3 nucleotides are TGCGCCAGCAGCTTGCGGGGAGCGGGACAGGGGCCTGAAGCTTTCTTT.

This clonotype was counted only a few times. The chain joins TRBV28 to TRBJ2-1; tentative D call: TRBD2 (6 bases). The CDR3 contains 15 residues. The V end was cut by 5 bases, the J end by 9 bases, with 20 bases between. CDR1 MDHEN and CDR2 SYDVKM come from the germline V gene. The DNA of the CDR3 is TGTGCCAGCAGTCCCCGACTAGATCATCTCTTTGAGCAGTTCTTC. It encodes CASSPRLDHLFEQFF.

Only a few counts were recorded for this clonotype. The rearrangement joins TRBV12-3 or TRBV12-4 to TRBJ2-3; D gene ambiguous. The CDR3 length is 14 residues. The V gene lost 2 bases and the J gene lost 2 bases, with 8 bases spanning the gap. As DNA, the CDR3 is TGTGCCAGCAGTTTAAGAAGTTTCACAGATACGCAGTATTTT. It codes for CASSLRSFTDTQYF.

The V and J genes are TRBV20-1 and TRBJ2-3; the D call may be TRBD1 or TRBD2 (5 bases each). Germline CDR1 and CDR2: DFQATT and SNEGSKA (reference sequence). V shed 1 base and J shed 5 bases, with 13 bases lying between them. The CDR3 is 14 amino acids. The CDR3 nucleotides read TGCAGTGCTAGAGGGGGGAGTTGGAGAGATACGCAGTATTTT. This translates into CSARGGSWRDTQYF.

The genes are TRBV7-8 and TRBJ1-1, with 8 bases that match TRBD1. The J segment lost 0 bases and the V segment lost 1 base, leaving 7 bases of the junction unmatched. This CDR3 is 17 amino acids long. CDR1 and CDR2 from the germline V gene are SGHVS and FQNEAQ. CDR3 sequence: CASSLVGQGAMNTEAFF. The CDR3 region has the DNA TGTGCCAGCAGCTTAGTAGGGCAGGGGGCCATGAACACTGAAGCTTTCTTT.

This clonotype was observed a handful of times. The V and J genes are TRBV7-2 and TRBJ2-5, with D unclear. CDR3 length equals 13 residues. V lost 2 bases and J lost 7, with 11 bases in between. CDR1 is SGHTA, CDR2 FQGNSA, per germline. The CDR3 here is CASSLINSGTQYF. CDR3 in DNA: TGTGCCAGCAGCTTAATAAACTCGGGGACCCAGTACTTC.

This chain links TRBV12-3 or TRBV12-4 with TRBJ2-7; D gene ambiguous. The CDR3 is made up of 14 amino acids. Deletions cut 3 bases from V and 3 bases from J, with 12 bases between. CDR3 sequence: CASSFGADHYEQYF. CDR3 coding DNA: TGTGCCAGCAGTTTTGGTGCAGACCACTACGAGCAGTACTTC.

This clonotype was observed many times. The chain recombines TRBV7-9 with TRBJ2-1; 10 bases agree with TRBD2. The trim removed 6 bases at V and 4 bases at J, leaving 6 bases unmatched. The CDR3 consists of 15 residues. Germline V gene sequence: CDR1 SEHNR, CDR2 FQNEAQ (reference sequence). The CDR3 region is CASSFGTSVYNEQFF. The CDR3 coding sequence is TGTGCCAGCAGTTTCGGGACTAGCGTATACAATGAGCAGTTCTTC.

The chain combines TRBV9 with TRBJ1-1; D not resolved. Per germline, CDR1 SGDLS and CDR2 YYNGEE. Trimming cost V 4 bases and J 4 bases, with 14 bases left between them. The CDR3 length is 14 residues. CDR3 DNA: TGTGCCAGCAGCACGGCCCCCACCGCCACTGAAGCTTTCTTT. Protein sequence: CASSTAPTATEAFF.

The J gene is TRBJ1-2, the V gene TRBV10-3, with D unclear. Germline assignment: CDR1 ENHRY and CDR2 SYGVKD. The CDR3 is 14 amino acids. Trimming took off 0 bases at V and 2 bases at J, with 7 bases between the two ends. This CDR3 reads CAISESSANYGYTF. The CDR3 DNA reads TGTGCCATCAGTGAGTCTTCGGCCAACTATGGCTACACCTTC.

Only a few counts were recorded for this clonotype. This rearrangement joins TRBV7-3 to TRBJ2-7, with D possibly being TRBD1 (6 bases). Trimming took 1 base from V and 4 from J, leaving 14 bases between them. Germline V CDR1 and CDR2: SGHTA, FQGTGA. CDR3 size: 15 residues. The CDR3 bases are TGTGCCAGCAGCTTAATGCAGGGGATGGGATACGAGCAGTACTTC. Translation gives CASSLMQGMGYEQYF.

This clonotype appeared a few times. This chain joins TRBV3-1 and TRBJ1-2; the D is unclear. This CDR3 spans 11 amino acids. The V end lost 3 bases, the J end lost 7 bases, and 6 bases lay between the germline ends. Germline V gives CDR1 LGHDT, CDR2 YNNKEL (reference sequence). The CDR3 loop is CASSHTGGYTF. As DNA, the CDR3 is TGTGCCAGCAGCCATACCGGTGGCTACACCTTC.

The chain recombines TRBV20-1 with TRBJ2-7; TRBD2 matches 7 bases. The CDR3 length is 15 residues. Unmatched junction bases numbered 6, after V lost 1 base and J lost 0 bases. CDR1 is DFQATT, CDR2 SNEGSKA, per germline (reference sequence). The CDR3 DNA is TGCAGTGCTAGAGGCCGACTAGCATTCTCCTACGAGCAGTACTTC. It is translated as CSARGRLAFSYEQYF.

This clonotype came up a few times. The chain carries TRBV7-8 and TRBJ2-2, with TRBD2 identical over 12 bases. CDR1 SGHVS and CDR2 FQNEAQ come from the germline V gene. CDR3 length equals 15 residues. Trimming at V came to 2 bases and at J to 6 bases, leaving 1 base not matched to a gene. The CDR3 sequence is CASSLTSGRPGELFF. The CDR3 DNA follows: TGTGCCAGCAGCTTAACTAGCGGGAGGCCCGGGGAGCTGTTTTTT.

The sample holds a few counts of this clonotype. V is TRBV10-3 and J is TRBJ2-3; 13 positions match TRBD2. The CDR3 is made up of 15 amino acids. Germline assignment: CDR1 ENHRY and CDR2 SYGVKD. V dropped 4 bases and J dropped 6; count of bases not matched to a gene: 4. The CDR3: CAISGTSGSIDTQYF. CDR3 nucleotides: TGTGCCATCAGTGGGACTAGCGGGAGCATTGATACGCAGTATTTT.

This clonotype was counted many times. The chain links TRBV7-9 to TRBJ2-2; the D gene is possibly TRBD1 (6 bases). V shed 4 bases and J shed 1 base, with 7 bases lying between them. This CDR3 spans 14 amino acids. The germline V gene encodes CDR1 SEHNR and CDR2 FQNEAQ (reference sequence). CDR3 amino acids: CASSWGQNTGELFF. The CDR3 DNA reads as TGTGCCAGCAGCTGGGGACAGAACACCGGGGAGCTGTTTTTT.